A selection of T cell receptor beta chains follows, all from one sample in a study of T cell responses to AZD1222 COVID-19 vaccine. Sequencing used immunoSEQ multiplex PCR; TCRdb keeps in-frame clones, though not all of them. The sample shows more than 150,000 clones, approximately 90% of them seen only once. Material: peripheral blood, obtained after recovery from COVID-19. All receptors come from an adult who had recovered from COVID-19. The CDR3 runs from the conserved cysteine through the conserved F or W. Fields, in order: clone size, J gene, D gene, V gene, CDR3 DNA, CDR3 protein. The D gene is left open where the match is weak. Some rows mark clone size as missing; the rest say once, few, many or name a class of expanded clone.

clone size: .
J gene: TRBJ2-7
D gene: TRBD1
V gene: TRBV19
CDR3 DNA: TGTGCCAGTAGTACGTGGGACAGGGTCCAGAACGAGCAGTACTTC
CDR3 protein: CASSTWDRVQNEQYF

clone size: once
J gene: TRBJ1-2
D gene: TRBD1
V gene: TRBV10-3
CDR3 DNA: TGTGCCATCAGTGGGGGACAGGGGGCATATGGCTACACCTTC
CDR3 protein: CAISGGQGAYGYTF

clone size: .
J gene: TRBJ1-2
D gene: .
V gene: TRBV28
CDR3 DNA: TGTGCCAGCAGTACTCAGGGGAATGGCTACACCTTC
CDR3 protein: CASSTQGNGYTF

clone size: .
J gene: TRBJ1-1
D gene: TRBD1
V gene: TRBV19
CDR3 DNA: TGTGCCAGTAGGTACGGGACAGTGAACACTGAAGCTTTCTTT
CDR3 protein: CASRYGTVNTEAFF

clone size: .
J gene: TRBJ1-6
D gene: .
V gene: TRBV5-1
CDR3 DNA: TGCGCCAGCAGCTCGGACCTCCTGTCGGCCCTCCACTTT
CDR3 protein: CASSSDLLSALHF

clone size: .
J gene: TRBJ1-1
D gene: .
V gene: TRBV6-4
CDR3 DNA: TGTGCCAGCAGTGACTCGCCGGCGAGGGGGTTCACTGAAGCTTTCTTT
CDR3 protein: CASSDSPARGFTEAFF

clone size: .
J gene: TRBJ1-1
D gene: .
V gene: TRBV29-1
CDR3 DNA: TGCAGCGTTCAGACACTCATGAACACTGAAGCTTTCTTT
CDR3 protein: CSVQTLMNTEAFF

clone size: .
J gene: TRBJ1-1
D gene: TRBD1
V gene: TRBV6-6
CDR3 DNA: TGTGCCAGCAGTTACTCGCAGGGGGCGAGTATCACTGAAGCTTTCTTT
CDR3 protein: CASSYSQGASITEAFF

clone size: few
J gene: TRBJ1-2
D gene: TRBD1
V gene: TRBV5-4
CDR3 DNA: TGTGCCAGCAGCATCCCGACAGGGAGTGGGGTTGGCTACACCTTC
CDR3 protein: CASSIPTGSGVGYTF

clone size: .
J gene: TRBJ1-2
D gene: .
V gene: TRBV19
CDR3 DNA: TGTGCCAGTAGTATAGGGACAGCTAACTATGGCTACACCTTC
CDR3 protein: CASSIGTANYGYTF

clone size: .
J gene: TRBJ2-5
D gene: .
V gene: TRBV6-2/TRBV6-3
CDR3 DNA: TGTGCCAGCAGTCCCGCCGGCTATGGGACCCAGTACTTC
CDR3 protein: CASSPAGYGTQYF

clone size: .
J gene: TRBJ1-2
D gene: .
V gene: TRBV6-5
CDR3 DNA: TGTGCCAGCAGTTACTCGACGGGGGGTTTAAGCTATGGCTACACCTTC
CDR3 protein: CASSYSTGGLSYGYTF

clone size: .
J gene: TRBJ2-5
D gene: .
V gene: TRBV4-2
CDR3 DNA: TGTGCCAGCAGCCAAGAGAGGGGGGGCTGGGAGACCCAGTACTTC
CDR3 protein: CASSQERGGWETQYF

clone size: .
J gene: TRBJ1-5
D gene: .
V gene: TRBV6-1
CDR3 DNA: TGTGCCAGCAGTGAAGGGGATGTTAGCAATCAGCCCCAGCATTTT
CDR3 protein: CASSEGDVSNQPQHF

clone size: .
J gene: TRBJ1-2
D gene: .
V gene: TRBV25-1
CDR3 DNA: TGTGCCAGCAGTGAAGGCAGGCTTAACTATGGCTACACCTTC
CDR3 protein: CASSEGRLNYGYTF

clone size: once
J gene: TRBJ1-2
D gene: .
V gene: TRBV15
CDR3 DNA: TGTGCCACCAGCAGAGGCTCACCAACAGGGCTACGTTATAACTATGGCTACACCTTC
CDR3 protein: CATSRGSPTGLRYNYGYTF

clone size: .
J gene: TRBJ1-1
D gene: .
V gene: TRBV27
CDR3 DNA: TGTGCCAGCAGTCTCCTCGGAGACCTGAACACTGAAGCTTTCTTT
CDR3 protein: CASSLLGDLNTEAFF

clone size: few
J gene: TRBJ2-3
D gene: TRBD2
V gene: TRBV28
CDR3 DNA: TGTGCCAGCAGGACACCTAGAGCGGGAGGGCCAACAGATACGCAGTATTTT
CDR3 protein: CASRTPRAGGPTDTQYF

clone size: .
J gene: TRBJ2-2
D gene: .
V gene: TRBV21-1
CDR3 DNA: TGTGCCAGCTCTGCGGACAGAACATTCGGGGAGCTGTTTTTT
CDR3 protein: CASSADRTFGELFF

clone size: .
J gene: TRBJ2-5
D gene: TRBD2
V gene: TRBV2
CDR3 DNA: TGTGCCAGCAGTGAAAGTTGGGTAGGACTAGCGAGTGAGACCCAGTACTTC
CDR3 protein: CASSESWVGLASETQYF

clone size: .
J gene: TRBJ1-1
D gene: .
V gene: TRBV19
CDR3 DNA: TGTGCCAGTAGTATAGGGCTGATGAACACTGAAGCTTTCTTT
CDR3 protein: CASSIGLMNTEAFF

clone size: .
J gene: TRBJ2-5
D gene: .
V gene: TRBV7-3
CDR3 DNA: TGTGCCAGCAGCTTAATGGGCGGACAACAAGAGACCCAGTACTTC
CDR3 protein: CASSLMGGQQETQYF

clone size: .
J gene: TRBJ2-6
D gene: .
V gene: TRBV5-1
CDR3 DNA: TGCGCCAGCAGCTTGGCCGAGGGTTCTGGGGCCAACGTCCTGACTTTC
CDR3 protein: CASSLAEGSGANVLTF

clone size: .
J gene: TRBJ1-1
D gene: .
V gene: TRBV2
CDR3 DNA: TGTGCCAGCAGGGTACGGAACACTGAAGCTTTCTTT
CDR3 protein: CASRVRNTEAFF

clone size: .
J gene: TRBJ2-3
D gene: .
V gene: TRBV15
CDR3 DNA: TGTGCCACCAGCAGAGATCGGGACGGGCGCACAGATACGCAGTATTTT
CDR3 protein: CATSRDRDGRTDTQYF

clone size: .
J gene: TRBJ1-2
D gene: .
V gene: TRBV6-5
CDR3 DNA: TGTGCCAGCAGCCCATCGACGCTTAACTATGGCTACACCTTC
CDR3 protein: CASSPSTLNYGYTF

clone size: once
J gene: TRBJ1-5
D gene: TRBD1
V gene: TRBV7-8
CDR3 DNA: TGTGCCAGCAGCTATACAGGGGGCAATCAGCCCCAGCATTTT
CDR3 protein: CASSYTGGNQPQHF

clone size: once
J gene: TRBJ1-5
D gene: .
V gene: TRBV5-1
CDR3 DNA: TGCGCCAGCAGCTTAACTCGCAGGGTGCCCCAGCATTTT
CDR3 protein: CASSLTRRVPQHF

clone size: .
J gene: TRBJ1-1
D gene: TRBD1
V gene: TRBV3-1/TRBV3-2
CDR3 DNA: TGTGCCAGCAGCCAACTCCCGGGACAGGTGAACACTGAAGCTTTCTTT
CDR3 protein: CASSQLPGQVNTEAFF

clone size: .
J gene: TRBJ2-1
D gene: .
V gene: TRBV10-2
CDR3 DNA: TGCGCCAGCACGCCGGGCGATGAGCAGTTCTTC
CDR3 protein: CASTPGDEQFF

clone size: once
J gene: TRBJ2-3
D gene: TRBD2
V gene: TRBV10-3
CDR3 DNA: TGTGCCATCAGAGCGGGACTCAGCACAGATACGCAGTATTTT
CDR3 protein: CAIRAGLSTDTQYF

clone size: once
J gene: TRBJ1-1
D gene: TRBD1
V gene: TRBV19
CDR3 DNA: TGTGCCAGTAGTATTCCCGGACAGGCGCTTGAAGCTTTCTTT
CDR3 protein: CASSIPGQALEAFF

clone size: .
J gene: TRBJ1-5
D gene: TRBD1
V gene: TRBV28
CDR3 DNA: TGTGCCAGCAGTTTTAGGGGACAGAGGCTTCAGCCCCAGCATTTT
CDR3 protein: CASSFRGQRLQPQHF

clone size: .
J gene: TRBJ2-2
D gene: .
V gene: TRBV10-2
CDR3 DNA: TGCGCCAGCAGGGGCCGAGACTGGCGAAACACCGGGGAGCTGTTTTTT
CDR3 protein: CASRGRDWRNTGELFF

clone size: .
J gene: TRBJ1-4
D gene: .
V gene: TRBV12-5
CDR3 DNA: TGTGCTAGTGGTTTGGTACTAGGCAGGGCTAATGAAAAACTGTTTTTT
CDR3 protein: CASGLVLGRANEKLFF

clone size: .
J gene: TRBJ2-2
D gene: .
V gene: TRBV11-3
CDR3 DNA: TGTGCCAGCAGCTTAGGCTCAGGGGCCGGGGAGCTGTTTTTT
CDR3 protein: CASSLGSGAGELFF

clone size: few
J gene: TRBJ2-7
D gene: TRBD2
V gene: TRBV3-1/TRBV3-2
CDR3 DNA: TGTGCCAGCAGCCGAACAGGGAGCGGGGGGGCAAACGAGCAGTACTTC
CDR3 protein: CASSRTGSGGANEQYF

clone size: few
J gene: TRBJ1-1
D gene: .
V gene: TRBV19
CDR3 DNA: TGTGCCAGTAGTATTGTGTGGGGTAGGCCTGAAGCTTTCTTT
CDR3 protein: CASSIVWGRPEAFF

clone size: .
J gene: TRBJ2-1
D gene: .
V gene: TRBV7-9
CDR3 DNA: TGTGCCAGCAGGGGGACCCTAGATCGCGGTGAGCAGTTCTTC
CDR3 protein: CASRGTLDRGEQFF

clone size: .
J gene: TRBJ1-1
D gene: .
V gene: TRBV7-8
CDR3 DNA: TGTGCCAGCAGCCCGGATCCCAGGGCCGGAACTGAAGCTTTCTTT
CDR3 protein: CASSPDPRAGTEAFF

clone size: once
J gene: TRBJ2-3
D gene: .
V gene: TRBV5-1
CDR3 DNA: TGCGCCAGCAGCTTGGGGCCCAGGGCAGATACGCAGTATTTT
CDR3 protein: CASSLGPRADTQYF

clone size: .
J gene: TRBJ1-1
D gene: .
V gene: TRBV5-8
CDR3 DNA: TGTGCCAGCAGCCCCCTAGGACTGTCGACCCCTGAAGCTTTCTTT
CDR3 protein: CASSPLGLSTPEAFF

clone size: .
J gene: TRBJ1-3
D gene: .
V gene: TRBV9
CDR3 DNA: TGTGCCAGCAAGCGCAAACTCTCTGGAAACACCATATATTTT
CDR3 protein: CASKRKLSGNTIYF

clone size: few
J gene: TRBJ1-2
D gene: TRBD1
V gene: TRBV28
CDR3 DNA: TGTGCCAGCAGTCCCGGACAGGGACGCTACTATGGCTACACCTTC
CDR3 protein: CASSPGQGRYYGYTF

clone size: .
J gene: TRBJ2-3
D gene: .
V gene: TRBV7-9
CDR3 DNA: TGTGCCAGCAGCTCCCAGCCCACAGATACGCAGTATTTT
CDR3 protein: CASSSQPTDTQYF

clone size: once
J gene: TRBJ2-3
D gene: TRBD2
V gene: TRBV27
CDR3 DNA: TGTGCCAGCAGTTCTTTGGGACTAGCGGCAGATACGCAGTATTTT
CDR3 protein: CASSSLGLAADTQYF

clone size: .
J gene: TRBJ2-3
D gene: TRBD1
V gene: TRBV23-1
CDR3 DNA: TGCGCCAGCCCACCGGCTATGGGACAGAGTAGCACAGATACGCAGTATTTT
CDR3 protein: CASPPAMGQSSTDTQYF

clone size: .
J gene: TRBJ2-3
D gene: .
V gene: TRBV19
CDR3 DNA: TGTGCCAGTAGTAGGGTGGGGATCACAGATACGCAGTATTTT
CDR3 protein: CASSRVGITDTQYF

clone size: .
J gene: TRBJ2-1
D gene: TRBD2
V gene: TRBV5-4
CDR3 DNA: TGTGCCAGCAGCTTGGACAAGTCTAGCGGGGGGAAAGAGCAGTTCTTC
CDR3 protein: CASSLDKSSGGKEQFF

clone size: .
J gene: TRBJ1-5
D gene: .
V gene: TRBV7-3
CDR3 DNA: TGTGCCAGCAGCTTACCCCAGCCCCAGCATTTT
CDR3 protein: CASSLPQPQHF

clone size: .
J gene: TRBJ1-2
D gene: TRBD1
V gene: TRBV7-9
CDR3 DNA: TGTGCCAGCAGTTTCGCGGACAGGGTGAAAAATGGCTACACCTTC
CDR3 protein: CASSFADRVKNGYTF

clone size: few
J gene: TRBJ1-4
D gene: .
V gene: TRBV18
CDR3 DNA: TGTGCCAGCTCATCTAATGAAAAACTGTTTTTT
CDR3 protein: CASSSNEKLFF

clone size: .
J gene: TRBJ1-1
D gene: .
V gene: TRBV4-1
CDR3 DNA: TGCGCCAGCAGCCAACCGTTATTCAGGGCCTGGGGCACTGAAGCTTTCTTT
CDR3 protein: CASSQPLFRAWGTEAFF

clone size: .
J gene: TRBJ1-2
D gene: .
V gene: TRBV6-1
CDR3 DNA: TGTGCCAGCAGTTGGTTCTTCGGCTACACCTTC
CDR3 protein: CASSWFFGYTF

clone size: .
J gene: TRBJ1-2
D gene: .
V gene: TRBV2
CDR3 DNA: TGTGCCACCCAGAGGGGTAACTATGGCTACACCTTC
CDR3 protein: CATQRGNYGYTF

clone size: .
J gene: TRBJ1-3
D gene: .
V gene: TRBV2
CDR3 DNA: TGTGCCAGCAGAGAGGGTGGGGGAAACACCATATATTTT
CDR3 protein: CASREGGGNTIYF

clone size: .
J gene: TRBJ2-1
D gene: .
V gene: TRBV6-1
CDR3 DNA: TGTGCCAGCAGTGAAGTTCGGAGTCTTGAGCAGTTCTTC
CDR3 protein: CASSEVRSLEQFF

clone size: few
J gene: TRBJ1-2
D gene: .
V gene: TRBV5-1
CDR3 DNA: TGCGCCAGCAGCTTGGATGGGGTCCGGGGCTACACCTTC
CDR3 protein: CASSLDGVRGYTF

clone size: .
J gene: TRBJ1-1
D gene: TRBD1
V gene: TRBV5-4
CDR3 DNA: TGTGCCAGCAGCCCCGGACAGGGGCAGAACACTGAAGCTTTCTTT
CDR3 protein: CASSPGQGQNTEAFF

clone size: .
J gene: TRBJ2-7
D gene: .
V gene: TRBV7-3
CDR3 DNA: TGTGCCAGCAGCTTAACTTCGGGGCGTAGCGAGCAGTACTTC
CDR3 protein: CASSLTSGRSEQYF